The 20 T cell receptor beta chains given below trace back to one sample, sequenced in a study of T cell clonotyping in hematopoietic cell transplantation. Only in-frame clones appear in the TCRdb table, and some are missing; sequencing was by immunoSEQ multiplex PCR. In the table there are 5,500 to 8,500 clones, approximately 96% of which are singletons. The sample consisted of PBMCs, taken 30 days after allogeneic stem cell transplant. Receptor source: a male patient aged 40 to 50 who had an allogeneic stem cell transplant from a related donor, so the T cells may come from the graft donor. Some clones in this sample may be carry-over from other donors' samples.

The chain recombines TRBV11-2 with TRBJ2-5; D might be TRBD1 or TRBD2, each matching 6 bases. CDR1 and CDR2 from the germline V gene are SGHAT and FQNNGV. The CDR3 runs to 18 residues. V was trimmed by 5 bases and J by 7 bases, leaving 29 bases between them. CDR3 bases: TGTGCCAGCAGCCACTACAGGGATCTGCTGTCGATGGGAGGGACCCAGTACTTC. Translating it yields CASSHYRDLLSMGGTQYF.

J is TRBJ2-7 and V is TRBV30; D not resolved. The CDR3 contains 13 residues. Deletions cut 3 bases from V and 2 bases from J, with 11 bases between. Germline CDR1 and CDR2: GTSNPN and SVGIG (reference sequence). The CDR3 here is CAWSLLIAYEQYF. CDR3 sequence (DNA): TGTGCCTGGAGCCTCCTGATAGCCTACGAGCAGTACTTC. Complete variable domain (other parts from reference TRBV30 and TRBJ2-7): SQTIHQWPATLVQPVGSPLSLECTVEGTSNPNLYWYRQAAGRGLQLLFYSVGIGQISSEVPQNLSASRPQDRQFILSSKKLLLSDSGFYLCAWSLLIAYEQYFGPGTRLTVT.

The chain joins TRBV2 to TRBJ1-5, with no clear D. The CDR3 totals 15 residues. The germline V gene has CDR1 SNHLY and CDR2 FYNNEI. Deletions cut 1 base from V and 4 bases from J, with 11 bases between. The CDR3, as DNA: TGTGCCAGCAGTGAAGGGAGCTTTCCGAATCAGCCCCAGCATTTT. Amino acid sequence: CASSEGSFPNQPQHF.

The rearrangement joins TRBV2 to TRBJ1-6; a possible D gene is TRBD1 (5 bases). CDR1 is SNHLY, CDR2 FYNNEI, per germline. Trimming shortened V by 5 bases and J by 9 bases, and 14 bases separated the two germline ends. The CDR3 covers 14 residues. The CDR3 nucleotides read TGTGCCAGCAGTAGAGGGGATGGGGGTTCACCCCTCCACTTT. Protein sequence: CASSRGDGGSPLHF. The whole variable domain, filled in from reference TRBV2 and TRBJ1-6, reads EPEVTQTPSHQVTQMGQEVILRCVPISNHLYFYWYRQILGQKVEFLVSFYNNEISEKSEIFDDQFSVERPDGSNFTLKIRSTKLEDSAMYFCASSRGDGGSPLHFGNGTRLTVT.

This clone has more than one count but fewer than ten. This chain connects TRBV7-8 to TRBJ1-6, with unresolved D. CDR1 and CDR2 (germline): SGHVS, FQNEAQ. Trimming shortened V by 3 bases and J by 3 bases, and 9 bases separated the two germline ends. This CDR3 is built from 15 residues. CDR3: CASSLGRVYNSPLHF. Written as DNA, the CDR3 is TGTGCCAGCAGCTTGGGCCGGGTCTATAATTCACCCCTCCACTTT.

The V call is TRBV10-3, the J call TRBJ1-2; a weak D match, TRBD1 (6 bases). Between the trimmed V and J ends, which lost 5 bases and 2 bases, there was a span of 9 bases. Germline lookup yields CDR1 ENHRY and CDR2 SYGVKD. CDR3 length: 13 amino acids. The CDR3 coding sequence is TGTGCCATCAGTTCGGACAGAAACTATGGCTACACCTTC. The encoded protein is CAISSDRNYGYTF.

V and J are TRBV6-6 and TRBJ1-1; D gene unclear. CDR1 MNHNY and CDR2 SVGAGI come from the germline V gene (reference sequence). The CDR3 loop spans 14 amino acids. V lost 2 bases, J lost 1 base, and 8 bases lay in between. Written as DNA, the CDR3 is TGTGCCAGCAGTTACGGGTTGGGGAACACTGAAGCTTTCTTT. Its translation: CASSYGLGNTEAFF.

The chain recombines TRBV28 with TRBJ2-5, with 8 bases lining up with TRBD2. The CDR3 contains 14 residues. Germline-derived CDR1 and CDR2 are MDHEN and SYDVKM. V dropped 11 bases and J dropped 5; count of bases not matched to a gene: 13. CDR3 sequence: CAYGGVGVSETQYF. For the CDR3, the DNA is TGTGCCTACGGGGGGGTGGGGGTCTCGGAGACCCAGTACTTC.

This chain connects TRBV9 to TRBJ1-3; no definite D call. Germline V gene sequence: CDR1 SGDLS, CDR2 YYNGEE. V was clipped by 2 bases and J by 4 bases, with 10 bases between them. The CDR3 sequence is 14 residues long. CDR3: CASSVQGLGNTIYF. As DNA, the CDR3 is TGTGCCAGCAGCGTCCAAGGGTTAGGAAACACCATATATTTT.

The CDR3 reads CASRRRANTGELFF. The CDR3 nucleotides are TGCGCCAGCAGGAGACGGGCGAACACCGGGGAGCTGTTTTTT. V and J are TRBV10-1 and TRBJ2-2; D is unclear. CDR1 and CDR2 (germline): WNHNN, SYGVQD (reference sequence). Trimming took off 6 bases at V and 0 bases at J, with 8 bases between the two ends. The CDR3 has 14 residues.

The rearrangement uses TRBV7-2 and TRBJ2-7; no clear D. V was cut by 0 bases and J by 2 bases, with 11 bases left in between. Germline CDR1 is SGHTA and CDR2 is FQGNSA. The CDR3 runs to 15 residues. CDR3 sequence reads: CASSLAGSAAYEQYF. The DNA of the CDR3 is TGTGCCAGCAGCTTAGCTGGTTCGGCCGCCTACGAGCAGTACTTC.

The chain couples TRBV28 to TRBJ1-5; no clear D. V lost 7 bases and J lost 4, with 14 bases in between. CDR1 and CDR2 from the germline V gene are MDHEN and SYDVKM. The CDR3 totals 14 residues. As DNA, the CDR3 is TGTGCCAGCATGATCGGGCTCCGGAATCAGCCCCAGCATTTT. Amino acid sequence: CASMIGLRNQPQHF.

The chain employs TRBV4-3 and TRBJ1-6; TRBD1 might be the D (6 bases). This CDR3 comprises 14 residues. From germline, CDR1 is LGHNA and CDR2 YSLEER. Trimming took off 6 bases at V and 7 bases at J, with 13 bases between the two ends. This chain's CDR3 is CASREQGRNSPLHF. The CDR3, as DNA: TGCGCCAGCAGGGAACAGGGCCGAAATTCACCCCTCCACTTT.

The chain couples TRBV6-5 to TRBJ1-1; D possibly corresponds to TRBD1 (5 bases). From germline, CDR1 is MNHEY and CDR2 SVGAGI. The ends were cut back, 3 bases at V and 3 bases at J, with 17 bases in the middle. This CDR3 has 16 amino acids. The CDR3 reads CASSYRVSGVDTEAFF. The CDR3 region has the DNA TGTGCCAGCAGTTATAGGGTCTCGGGGGTGGACACTGAAGCTTTCTTT.

The V call is TRBV2, the J call TRBJ1-4, with unresolved D. The V end lost 5 bases, the J end lost 4 bases, and 11 bases lay between the germline ends. CDR3 length equals 14 residues. CDR1 is SNHLY and CDR2 is FYNNEI in the germline V gene. CDR3 nucleotide sequence: TGTGCCAGCAGTCTCACCGGGCTTAATGAAAAACTGTTTTTT. Translating it yields CASSLTGLNEKLFF.

V gene TRBV29-1 combines with J gene TRBJ1-2; D is possibly TRBD1 (6 bases). V was clipped by 4 bases and J by 9 bases, with 15 bases between them. This CDR3 contains 12 residues. Germline assignment: CDR1 SQVTM and CDR2 ANQGSEA. CDR3 protein: CSVVAGAASYTF. The CDR3 region has the DNA TGCAGCGTTGTTGCGGGGGCAGCAAGCTACACCTTC.

This clone was counted between two and nine times. V usage is TRBV28 and J usage is TRBJ1-2; D remains ambiguous. The germline V gene encodes CDR1 MDHEN and CDR2 SYDVKM. V was trimmed by 3 bases and J by 8 bases, leaving 13 bases between them. This CDR3 has 13 residues. The CDR3 DNA reads as TGTGCCAGCAGTTTCAACGGGCTAACAGGCTACACCTTC. Its protein is CASSFNGLTGYTF.

In DNA form, the CDR3 reads TGTGCCAGCAGTCCGAACACGGCGGGAACCTACGAGCAGTACTTC. Its protein product is CASSPNTAGTYEQYF. The chain carries TRBV7-2 and TRBJ2-7; maybe TRBD2 (6 bases). This CDR3 contains 15 residues. Looked up from germline, CDR1 is SGHTA and CDR2 is FQGNSA. The ends were cut back, 6 bases at V and 2 bases at J, with 17 bases in the middle.

This clone was picked up one time. This rearrangement joins TRBV11-2 to TRBJ2-1, with a weak D call TRBD1 (6 bases). The CDR3 totals 14 residues. The V and J ends lost 4 bases and 6 bases respectively, with 13 bases between them. The germline CDR1 and CDR2 sequences are SGHAT and FQNNGV. The CDR3 sequence is CASSWSQGSNEQFF. CDR3 coding DNA: TGTGCCAGCAGCTGGAGCCAGGGGTCCAATGAGCAGTTCTTC.

This CDR3 reads CASSLTPGQQETQYF. The CDR3 DNA reads as TGTGCCAGCAGCCTGACTCCGGGACAGCAAGAGACCCAGTACTTC. The chain is built from TRBV11-2 and TRBJ2-5; 7 bases are shared with TRBD1. Looked up from germline, CDR1 is SGHAT and CDR2 is FQNNGV. Trimming at V came to 5 bases and at J to 2 bases, leaving 8 bases not matched to a gene. This CDR3 has 15 residues.